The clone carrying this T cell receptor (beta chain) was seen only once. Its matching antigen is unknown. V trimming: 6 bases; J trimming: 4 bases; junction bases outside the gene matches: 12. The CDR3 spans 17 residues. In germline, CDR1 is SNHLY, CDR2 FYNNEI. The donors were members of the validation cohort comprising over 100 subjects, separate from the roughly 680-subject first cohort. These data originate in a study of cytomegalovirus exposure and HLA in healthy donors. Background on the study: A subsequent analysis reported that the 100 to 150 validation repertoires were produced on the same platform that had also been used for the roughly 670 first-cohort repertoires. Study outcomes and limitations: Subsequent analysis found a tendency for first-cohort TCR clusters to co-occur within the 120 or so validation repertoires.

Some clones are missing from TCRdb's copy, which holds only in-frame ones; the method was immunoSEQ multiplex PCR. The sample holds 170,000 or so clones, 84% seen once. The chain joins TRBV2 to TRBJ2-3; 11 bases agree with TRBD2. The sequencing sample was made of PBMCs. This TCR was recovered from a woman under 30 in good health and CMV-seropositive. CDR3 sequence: CASSASLLAGEADTQYF. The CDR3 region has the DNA TGTGCCAGCAGCGCTTCCCTACTAGCGGGGGAAGCAGATACGCAGTATTTT.